The 6 T cell receptor beta chains presented below share a single source sample, sequenced in a study of cytomegalovirus exposure and HLA in healthy donors. The table came from immunoSEQ multiplex PCR; TCRdb's copy has only in-frame clones and leaves some out. The sample carries 130,000 or so clones, approximately 87% recorded once. Sequencing was carried out using PBMCs. These receptor sequences come from a woman aged 25 to 39 in good health and CMV-seronegative.

This clone was seen only once. The chain is built from TRBV5-1 and TRBJ2-2, with D perhaps matching TRBD1 (6 bases). Trimming cost V 3 bases and J 8 bases, with 17 bases left between them. From germline, CDR1 is SGHRS and CDR2 YFSETQ. The CDR3 contains 15 residues. The CDR3 nucleotides read TGCGCCAGCAGCTCGGGTCAGGGGATAGTAGGGGAGCTGTTTTTT. Translated: CASSSGQGIVGELFF.

This clone turned up a few times. CDR3 sequence: CASSQTLGGEYEQYF. The CDR3 DNA sequence: TGTGCCAGCAGCCAAACCTTGGGCGGGGAATACGAGCAGTACTTC. The V gene is TRBV11-3, the J gene TRBJ2-7, with a possible D match to TRBD2 (6 bases). The germline CDR1 and CDR2 sequences are SGHNT and YENEEA. V lost 5 bases to trimming and J lost 4 bases, with 18 bases between them. There are 15 residues in the CDR3.

This chain joins TRBV6-6 and TRBJ1-4, with a possible D match to TRBD1 (6 bases). The CDR3 totals 15 residues. Trimming shortened V by 8 bases and J by 8 bases, and 21 bases separated the two germline ends. From germline, CDR1 is MNHNY and CDR2 SVGAGI (reference sequence). CDR3 coding DNA: TGTGCCAGCTCTACCTTGGGCAGGGGAGGGGAAAAACTGTTTTTT. Translating it yields CASSTLGRGGEKLFF.

A single count supports this clone. This chain joins TRBV7-9 and TRBJ2-2, with 9 bases aligning to TRBD2. The junction had 6 bases not matched to a gene; V was cut back by 5 bases and J by 8 bases. CDR3 size: 14 residues. Germline V gene data show CDR1 as SEHNR and CDR2 as FQNEAQ (reference sequence). This CDR3 is CASSPLAGRGELFF. The CDR3 DNA sequence: TGTGCCAGCAGCCCTCTAGCGGGACGGGGGGAGCTGTTTTTT.

The gene calls are TRBV4-3 and TRBJ1-3; a weak D match, TRBD1 (5 bases). Germline-derived CDR1 and CDR2 are LGHNA and YSLEER. The CDR3 runs 12 residues. V was cut by 4 bases and J by 4 bases, with 5 bases left in between. CDR3 sequence (DNA): TGCGCCAGCAGCCCAGGGGGAAACACCATATATTTT. This gives the protein CASSPGGNTIYF.

Of note for this clone: Other nucleotide sequences in the sample specify the same CDR3. The J gene is TRBJ2-7, the V gene TRBV7-2; possible D gene TRBD1, 5 bases. This CDR3 is built from 12 residues. Germline V lookup: CDR1 SGHTA, CDR2 FQGNSA. Trimming left V 5 bases short and J 3 bases short, with 8 bases between. The CDR3 region has the DNA TGTGCCAGCAGCCCCACAGGCTACGAGCAGTACTTC. Encoded protein: CASSPTGYEQYF. Filled out from reference TRBV7-2 and TRBJ2-7, the complete variable domain reads GAGVSQSPSNKVTEKGKDVELRCDPISGHTALYWYRQSLGQGLEFLIYFQGNSAPDKSGLPSDRFSAERTGGSVSTLTIQRTQQEDSAVYLCASSPTGYEQYFGPGTRLTVT.